This TCR beta chain stems from a study of shared clonotypes between healthy human individuals. The V and J ends lost 0 bases and 1 base respectively, with 9 bases between them. Per germline, CDR1 SGHRS and CDR2 YFSETQ. This CDR3 spans 15 amino acids. Findings and limits, study-wide: What naive subsets generally showed was a larger estimated richness than memory subsets showed. Sharing of clonotypes among donors was expected to vary with sequencing depth.

Data came from immunoSEQ multiplex PCR; TCRdb stores just in-frame clones and leaves some out. The repertoire holds over a million clones, with about 98.5% as singletons. Comments on this clone: The antigen remains undetermined.

Sequencing was done on a sample of naive CD4+ T cells sorted from blood. As for subset: CD45RA+ positively selected. The TCR was taken from a man aged 30 to 45 in good health. The rearrangement links TRBV5-1 to TRBJ2-3; D is ambiguous. The CDR3 region is CASSLVVSGTDTQYF. The CDR3 bases are TGCGCCAGCAGCTTGGTAGTTTCGGGCACAGATACGCAGTATTTT.